The clone carrying this T cell receptor (beta chain) was observed a few times. The data were obtained in a study of T cell changes during pregnancy in multiple sclerosis. The CDR3 covers 13 residues. CDR1 and CDR2 from the germline V gene are MDHEN and SYDVKM. V dropped 6 bases and J dropped 0 bases, with 8 bases sitting between them. Assay: immunoSEQ multiplex PCR; the TCRdb copy retains only in-frame clones and omits some. The profile shows about 87,000 clones, just over 90% of them singletons. J is TRBJ1-1 and V is TRBV28; D remains unclear. Sequences were derived from peripheral blood, sampled in the third trimester of pregnancy. The TCR sequence derives from a female donor in good health, enrolled as a control in a pregnancy study. In DNA, the CDR3 is TGTGCCAGCAGCCTCCTGTTGAACACTGAAGCTTTCTTT. Amino acid sequence: CASSLLLNTEAFF.